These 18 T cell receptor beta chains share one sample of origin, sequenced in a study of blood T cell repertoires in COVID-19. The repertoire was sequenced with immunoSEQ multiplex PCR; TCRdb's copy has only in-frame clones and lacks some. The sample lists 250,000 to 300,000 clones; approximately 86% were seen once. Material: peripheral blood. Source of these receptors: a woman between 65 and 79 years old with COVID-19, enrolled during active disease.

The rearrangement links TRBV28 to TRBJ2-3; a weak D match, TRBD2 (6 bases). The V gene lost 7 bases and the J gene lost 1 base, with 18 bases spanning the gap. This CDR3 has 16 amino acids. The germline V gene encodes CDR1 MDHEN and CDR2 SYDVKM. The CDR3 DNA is TGTGCCAGCAACGAATCCGAGGACTACCGCACAGATACGCAGTATTTT. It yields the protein CASNESEDYRTDTQYF.

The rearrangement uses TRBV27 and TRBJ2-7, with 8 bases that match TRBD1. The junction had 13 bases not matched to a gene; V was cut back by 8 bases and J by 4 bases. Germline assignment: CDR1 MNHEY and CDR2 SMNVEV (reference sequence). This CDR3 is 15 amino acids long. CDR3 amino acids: CASRRSNRGAYEQYF. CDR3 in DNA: TGTGCCAGCCGCCGTAGCAACAGGGGGGCTTACGAGCAGTACTTC.

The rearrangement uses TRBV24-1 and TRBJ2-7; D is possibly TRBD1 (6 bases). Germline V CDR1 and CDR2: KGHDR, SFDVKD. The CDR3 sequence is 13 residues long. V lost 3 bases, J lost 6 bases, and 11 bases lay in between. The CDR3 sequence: CATSDRTTGEQYF. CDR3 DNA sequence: TGTGCCACCAGTGATCGGACGACAGGCGAGCAGTACTTC.

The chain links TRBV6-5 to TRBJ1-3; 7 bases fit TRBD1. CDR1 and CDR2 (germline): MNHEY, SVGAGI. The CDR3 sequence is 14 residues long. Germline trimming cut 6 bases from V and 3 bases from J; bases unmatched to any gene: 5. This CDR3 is CASRDRVGGNTIYF. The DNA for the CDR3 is TGTGCCAGCAGAGACAGGGTTGGTGGAAACACCATATATTTT.

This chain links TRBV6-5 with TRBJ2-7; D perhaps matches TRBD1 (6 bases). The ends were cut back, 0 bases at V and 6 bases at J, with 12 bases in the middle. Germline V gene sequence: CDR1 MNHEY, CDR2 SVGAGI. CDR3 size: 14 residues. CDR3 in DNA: TGTGCCAGCAGTTACTCGGAGACAGGCGGCGAGCAGTACTTC. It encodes CASSYSETGGEQYF.

The CDR3 loop is CASSPGGQGSTDTQYF. DNA for the CDR3: TGTGCCAGCAGCCCAGGGGGACAGGGGTCCACAGATACGCAGTATTTT. The V call is TRBV11-3, the J call TRBJ2-3, with 10 positions matching TRBD1. Germline loops: CDR1 SGHNT, CDR2 YENEEA. The CDR3 is 16 residues long. The V and J ends lost 5 bases and 2 bases, in that order; junction bases with no gene match: 7.

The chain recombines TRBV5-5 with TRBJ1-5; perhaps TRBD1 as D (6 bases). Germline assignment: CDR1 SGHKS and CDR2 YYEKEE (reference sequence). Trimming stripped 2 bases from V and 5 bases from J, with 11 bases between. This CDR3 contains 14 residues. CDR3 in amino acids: CASSLYRVDQPQHF. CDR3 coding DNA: TGTGCCAGCAGCTTATACAGGGTTGATCAGCCCCAGCATTTT. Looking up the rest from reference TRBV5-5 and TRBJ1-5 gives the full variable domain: DAGVTQSPTHLIKTRGQQVTLRCSPISGHKSVSWYQQVLGQGPQFIFQYYEKEERGRGNFPDRFSARQFPNYSSELNVNALLLGDSALYLCASSLYRVDQPQHFGDGTRLSIL.

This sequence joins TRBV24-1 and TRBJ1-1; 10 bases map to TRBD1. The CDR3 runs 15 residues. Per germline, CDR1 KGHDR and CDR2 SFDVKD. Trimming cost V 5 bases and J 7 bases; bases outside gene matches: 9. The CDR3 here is CATSGSGTGDNEAFF. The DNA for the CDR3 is TGTGCCACCAGTGGATCCGGGACAGGGGATAATGAAGCTTTCTTT.

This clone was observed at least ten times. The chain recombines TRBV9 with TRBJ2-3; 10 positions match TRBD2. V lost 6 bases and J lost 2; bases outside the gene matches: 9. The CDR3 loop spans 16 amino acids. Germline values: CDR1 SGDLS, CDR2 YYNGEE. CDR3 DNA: TGTGCCAGCAACCGACTAGCGGGCGGGTACACAGATACGCAGTATTTT. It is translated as CASNRLAGGYTDTQYF. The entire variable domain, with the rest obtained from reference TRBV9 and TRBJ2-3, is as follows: DSGVTQTPKHLITATGQRVTLRCSPRSGDLSVYWYQQSLDQGLQFLIQYYNGEERAKGNILERFSAQQFPDLHSELNLSSLELGDSALYFCASNRLAGGYTDTQYFGPGTRLTVL.

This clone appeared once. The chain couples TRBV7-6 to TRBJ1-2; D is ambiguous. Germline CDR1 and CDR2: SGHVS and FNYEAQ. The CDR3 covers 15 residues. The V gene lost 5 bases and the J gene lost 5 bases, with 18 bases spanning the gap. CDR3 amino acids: CASSPAAGNNYGYTF. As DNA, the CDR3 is TGTGCCAGCAGCCCGGCGGCTGGAAATAATTATGGCTACACCTTC.

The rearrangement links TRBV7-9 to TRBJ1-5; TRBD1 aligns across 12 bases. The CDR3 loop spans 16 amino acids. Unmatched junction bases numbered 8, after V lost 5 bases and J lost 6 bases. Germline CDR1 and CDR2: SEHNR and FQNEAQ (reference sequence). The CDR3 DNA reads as TGTGCCAGCAGCCTAGGGACAGGGGGCATCGGTCAGCCCCAGCATTTT. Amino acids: CASSLGTGGIGQPQHF.

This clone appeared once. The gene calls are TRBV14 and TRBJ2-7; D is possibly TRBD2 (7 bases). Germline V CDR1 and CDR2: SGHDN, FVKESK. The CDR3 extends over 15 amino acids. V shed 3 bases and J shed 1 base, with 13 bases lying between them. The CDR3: CASSQRGGLSYEQYF. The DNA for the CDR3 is TGTGCCAGCAGCCAGAGGGGGGGTCTATCCTACGAGCAGTACTTC.

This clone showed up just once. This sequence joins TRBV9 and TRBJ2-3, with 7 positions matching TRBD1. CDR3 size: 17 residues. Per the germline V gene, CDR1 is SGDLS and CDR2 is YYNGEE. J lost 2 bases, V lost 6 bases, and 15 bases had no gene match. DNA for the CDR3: TGTGCCAGCACCGAAACTGGACAGGCACCCCACACAGATACGCAGTATTTT. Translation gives CASTETGQAPHTDTQYF.

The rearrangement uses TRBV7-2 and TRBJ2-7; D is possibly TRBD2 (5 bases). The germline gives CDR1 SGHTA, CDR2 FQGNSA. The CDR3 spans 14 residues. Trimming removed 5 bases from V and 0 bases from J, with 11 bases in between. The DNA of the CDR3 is TGTGCCAGCAGCCCCGCACGGGGCTCCTACGAGCAGTACTTC. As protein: CASSPARGSYEQYF.

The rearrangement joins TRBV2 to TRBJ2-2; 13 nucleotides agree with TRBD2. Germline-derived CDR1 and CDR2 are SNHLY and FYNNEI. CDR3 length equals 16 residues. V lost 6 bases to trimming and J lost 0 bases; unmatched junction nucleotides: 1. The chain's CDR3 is CASRGLAGANTGELFF. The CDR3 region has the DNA TGTGCCAGCAGAGGACTAGCGGGGGCGAACACCGGGGAGCTGTTTTTT.

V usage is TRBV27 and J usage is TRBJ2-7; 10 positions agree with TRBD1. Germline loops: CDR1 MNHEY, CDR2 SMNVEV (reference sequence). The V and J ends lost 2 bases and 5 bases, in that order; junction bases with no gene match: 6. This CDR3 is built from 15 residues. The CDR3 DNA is TGTGCCAGCAGTTTAAGGACAGGGGGTGCCCACGAGCAGTACTTC. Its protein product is CASSLRTGGAHEQYF.

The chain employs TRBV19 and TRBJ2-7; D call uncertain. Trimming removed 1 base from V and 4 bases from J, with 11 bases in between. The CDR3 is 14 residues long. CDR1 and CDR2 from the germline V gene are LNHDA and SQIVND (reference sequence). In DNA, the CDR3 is TGTGCCAGTAGTATAGTGATCGGGTCTTACGAGCAGTACTTC. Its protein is CASSIVIGSYEQYF.

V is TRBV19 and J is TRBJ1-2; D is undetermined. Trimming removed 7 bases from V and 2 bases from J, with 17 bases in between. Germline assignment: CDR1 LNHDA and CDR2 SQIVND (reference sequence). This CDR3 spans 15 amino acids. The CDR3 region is CASTPGGRANYGYTF. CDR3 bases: TGTGCCAGTACCCCTGGAGGCAGAGCCAACTATGGCTACACCTTC.